Below are 24 T cell receptor beta chains sequenced from a single sample in a study of blood T cell repertoires in COVID-19. Libraries were prepared by immunoSEQ multiplex PCR; TCRdb keeps only in-frame clonotypes and omits some of them. This sample has around 190,000 clones, with roughly 80% found just once. The sequenced material came from peripheral blood. The receptors come from a woman in her fifties or sixties with COVID-19, enrolled during active disease.

The chain employs TRBV9 and TRBJ2-2, with D possibly matching TRBD1 (5 bases). The CDR3 extends over 14 amino acids. Germline CDR1 reads SGDLS; CDR2 reads YYNGEE. V was clipped by 4 bases and J by 3 bases, with 10 bases between them. The CDR3 sequence: CASSSDTDTGELFF. The CDR3 nucleotides read TGTGCCAGCAGCTCGGACACTGACACCGGGGAGCTGTTTTTT.

This clone was seen just once. The V call is TRBV3-1 (or the pseudogene TRBV3-2), the J call TRBJ1-1; no clear D. The CDR3 sequence is 13 residues long. V was trimmed by 0 bases and J by 10 bases, leaving 12 bases between them. Per the germline V gene, CDR1 is LGHDT and CDR2 is YNNKEL (reference sequence). The CDR3 coding sequence is TGTGCCAGCAGCCAAGAAACGAGTAAGCGAGCTTTCTTT. Translating it yields CASSQETSKRAFF.

This sequence joins TRBV6-5 and TRBJ2-7; perhaps TRBD1 as D (6 bases). Per germline, CDR1 MNHEY and CDR2 SVGAGI. Trimming left V 0 bases short and J 4 bases short, with 13 bases between. The CDR3 is made up of 15 amino acids. The CDR3: CASSYSSGGEYEQYV. The CDR3 DNA sequence: TGTGCCAGCAGTTACTCAAGTGGGGGCGAGTACGAGCAGTACGTC.

This clone has only a few counts. V usage is TRBV11-2 and J usage is TRBJ2-1; D unclear. The CDR3 runs 15 residues. The germline V gene has CDR1 SGHAT and CDR2 FQNNGV. V was trimmed by 1 base and J by 6 bases, leaving 13 bases between them. The CDR3 DNA reads TGTGCCAGCAGCTTAGCTGGCGTGGGCCGCAATGAGCAGTTCTTC. Translating it yields CASSLAGVGRNEQFF. The whole variable domain, remainder taken from reference TRBV11-2 and TRBJ2-1, is EAGVAQSPRYKIIEKRQSVAFWCNPISGHATLYWYQQILGQGPKLLIQFQNNGVVDDSQLPKDRFSAERLKGVDSTLKIQPAKLEDSAVYLCASSLAGVGRNEQFFGPGTRLTVL.

J is TRBJ2-5 and V is TRBV11-1, with 10 bases aligning to TRBD2. Losses at the gene ends were 9 bases for V and 5 bases for J; bases not matched to a gene: 12. CDR1 and CDR2 from the germline V gene are SGHAT and FQDESV (reference sequence). The CDR3 runs 15 residues. The CDR3 sequence is CASKEAGGRLETQYF. In DNA, the CDR3 is TGTGCCAGTAAAGAAGCGGGGGGGAGGCTGGAGACCCAGTACTTC.

This clone was recorded a few times. The chain recombines TRBV2 with TRBJ1-5; the match to TRBD1 covers 9 bases. With 3 bases clipped from V and 7 bases from J, the junction kept 7 bases outside the gene matches. CDR3 length: 15 amino acids. Germline-derived CDR1 and CDR2 are SNHLY and FYNNEI. The CDR3 loop reads CASSDLQGARQPQHF. The CDR3 nucleotides are TGTGCCAGCAGTGACTTACAGGGGGCGAGGCAGCCCCAGCATTTT.

A remark on this clone: Germline is not matched at one junction end, which may reflect a read error. V is TRBV7-7 and J is TRBJ2-3, with TRBD1 matching 9 bases. Germline V gene lookup returns CDR1 SSHAT and CDR2 FNYEAQ (reference sequence). The CDR3 extends over 15 amino acids. CDR3 protein: CASSSGTGLADTQYF. DNA for the CDR3: TGTGCTAGCAGCTCGGGGACAGGGTTGGCAGATACGCAGTATTTT.

The J gene is TRBJ2-7, the V gene TRBV18; TRBD1 matches at 7 bases. CDR1 KGHSH and CDR2 LQKENI come from the germline V gene. V trimming: 1 base; J trimming: 4 bases; junction bases outside the gene matches: 4. This CDR3 comprises 14 residues. CDR3 sequence reads: CASSPRTGGYEQYF. In DNA form, the CDR3 reads TGTGCCAGCTCACCACGGACAGGCGGTTACGAGCAGTACTTC. Together with reference TRBV18 and TRBJ2-7, the CDR3 gives the full variable domain: NAGVMQNPRHLVRRRGQEARLRCSPMKGHSHVYWYRQLPEEGLKFMVYLQKENIIDESGMPKERFSAEFPKEGPSILRIQQVVRGDSAAYFCASSPRTGGYEQYFGPGTRLTVT.

This clone was found a few times. The chain employs TRBV2 and TRBJ1-2; 8 nucleotides line up with TRBD1. Germline V gene sequence: CDR1 SNHLY, CDR2 FYNNEI. The CDR3 spans 16 residues. V lost 5 bases, J lost 6 bases, and 14 bases stayed unmatched. CDR3 residues: CASSYRTGRGGDGYTF. In DNA, the CDR3 is TGTGCCAGCAGTTACCGGACAGGGAGGGGTGGGGATGGCTACACCTTC.

The chain recombines TRBV28 with TRBJ2-4; 7 positions agree with TRBD2. CDR3 length: 13 amino acids. The V segment lost 5 bases and the J segment 9 bases; nucleotides outside the gene matches: 7. Germline V CDR1 and CDR2: MDHEN, SYDVKM. The CDR3 here is CASSPRGVSIQYF. CDR3 DNA sequence: TGTGCCAGCAGTCCCCGGGGGGTGAGCATTCAGTACTTC. Full variable domain (outside the CDR3, taken from reference TRBV28 and TRBJ2-4): DVKVTQSSRYLVKRTGEKVFLECVQDMDHENMFWYRQDPGLGLRLIYFSYDVKMKEKGDIPEGYSVSREKKERFSLILESASTNQTSMYLCASSPRGVSIQYFGAGTRLSVL.

The chain is built from TRBV5-1 and TRBJ2-3; TRBD2 aligns across 9 bases. The ends lost 3 bases at V and 6 bases at J; junction bases unmatched: 11. Germline V lookup: CDR1 SGHRS, CDR2 YFSETQ. The CDR3 has 16 amino acids. The CDR3 region has the DNA TGCGCCAGCAGCTCGAGGGCTAGCGGGGCGATGGATACGCAGTATTTT. It translates to CASSSRASGAMDTQYF.

The rearrangement uses TRBV7-3 and TRBJ2-1, with D possibly being TRBD2 (6 bases). There are 13 residues in the CDR3. The germline CDR1 and CDR2 sequences are SGHTA and FQGTGA. V lost 6 bases to trimming and J lost 8 bases, with 14 bases between them. CDR3 sequence reads: CASSRRELDEQFF. In DNA, the CDR3 is TGTGCCAGCAGTCGCCGGGAGCTGGATGAGCAGTTCTTC.

The V call is TRBV27, the J call TRBJ2-1, with D tentatively TRBD2 (6 bases). The germline V gene encodes CDR1 MNHEY and CDR2 SMNVEV (reference sequence). The V end was cut by 6 bases, the J end by 8 bases, with 20 bases between. This CDR3 contains 15 residues. CDR3 sequence reads: CASSQLGNPGDEQFF. In nucleotides, the CDR3 is TGTGCCAGCAGCCAATTAGGAAACCCGGGGGATGAGCAGTTCTTC.

The chain links TRBV10-3 to TRBJ2-1, with 7 bases aligning to TRBD1. The CDR3 extends over 19 amino acids. Losses at the gene ends were 5 bases for V and 0 bases for J; bases not matched to a gene: 16. Germline V gives CDR1 ENHRY, CDR2 SYGVKD. CDR3 protein: CAISSQGKRSGSSYNEQFF. The CDR3, as DNA: TGTGCCATCAGTTCACAGGGGAAACGGTCCGGTAGCTCCTACAATGAGCAGTTCTTC.

This chain uses TRBV10-2 with TRBJ1-2, with 7 bases lining up with TRBD1. Looked up from germline, CDR1 is WSHSY and CDR2 is SAAADI. The CDR3 totals 14 residues. V was pared by 2 bases and J by 4 bases, with 4 bases of the junction left unmatched. The CDR3 nucleotides are TGCGCCAGCAGTGAGGCAGGGGGTAGCTATGGCTACACCTTC. Amino acid sequence: CASSEAGGSYGYTF.

This clone was seen once. The V gene is TRBV2, the J gene TRBJ2-2; TRBD2 aligns across 7 bases. CDR3 length equals 14 residues. V lost 2 bases and J lost 6; bases outside the gene matches: 3. Germline V CDR1 and CDR2: SNHLY, FYNNEI. The DNA for the CDR3 is TGTGCCAGCAGTGAAACTCGGGGGGCCGGGGAGCTGTTTTTT. Encoded protein: CASSETRGAGELFF.

As concerns this clone: Within the sample, other DNA sequences also encode this same CDR3. This chain connects TRBV5-1 to TRBJ1-5; D call uncertain. This CDR3 spans 13 amino acids. The ends were cut back, 1 base at V and 2 bases at J, with 4 bases in the middle. Germline V gene sequence: CDR1 SGHRS, CDR2 YFSETQ. CDR3 sequence (DNA): TGCGCCAGCAGCTTGCTTGGCAATCAGCCCCAGCATTTT. It codes for CASSLLGNQPQHF.

The chain is built from TRBV6-2 or TRBV6-3 and TRBJ2-3; TRBD2 matches 14 bases. Germline CDR1 and CDR2: MNHEY and SVGEGT. The CDR3 runs 17 residues. The V and J ends lost 2 bases and 2 bases, in that order; junction bases with no gene match: 3. The CDR3 region has the DNA TGTGCCAGCAGTTACCGGGGACTAGCGGGAGCCACAGATACGCAGTATTTT. This codes for CASSYRGLAGATDTQYF.

The chain recombines TRBV3-1 (or the pseudogene TRBV3-2) with TRBJ1-3; a weak D match, TRBD1 (5 bases). CDR1 is LGHDT, CDR2 YNNKEL, per germline (reference sequence). V was trimmed by 0 bases and J by 2 bases, leaving 8 bases between them. CDR3 length: 15 amino acids. CDR3 coding DNA: TGTGCCAGCAGCCAAGATTGGGGGGCTGGAAACACCATATATTTT. It translates to CASSQDWGAGNTIYF.

The chain employs TRBV5-1 and TRBJ2-7; 9 bases map to TRBD1. Germline CDR1 SGHRS, CDR2 YFSETQ. V lost 7 bases and J lost 2; bases outside the gene matches: 4. This CDR3 has 13 amino acids. The CDR3 nucleotides read TGCGCCAGCTGGGGGACAGGGCCCTACGAGCAGTACTTC. Translated: CASWGTGPYEQYF.

The rearrangement uses TRBV5-1 and TRBJ2-6; a weak D match, TRBD1 (5 bases). This CDR3 has 19 residues. V lost 0 bases and J 0 bases, leaving 16 bases between the germline ends. Germline CDR1 is SGHRS and CDR2 is YFSETQ. Here the CDR3 reads CASSLDSARVFSGANVLTF. Written as DNA, the CDR3 is TGCGCCAGCAGCTTGGATTCGGCCAGGGTCTTCTCTGGGGCCAACGTCCTGACTTTC.

The J gene is TRBJ1-1, the V gene TRBV3-1 (or the pseudogene TRBV3-2); a possible D gene is TRBD1 (5 bases). In germline, CDR1 is LGHDT, CDR2 YNNKEL (reference sequence). This CDR3 is built from 14 residues. With 4 bases removed from V and 5 bases from J, the gap between germline ends came to 14 bases. The CDR3 nucleotides are TGTGCCAGCAGCCCCCCTCGGAAGGGGACTGAAGCTTTCTTT. Amino acids: CASSPPRKGTEAFF.

The chain combines TRBV5-1 with TRBJ2-1, with D perhaps TRBD2 (6 bases). Germline CDR1 is SGHRS and CDR2 is YFSETQ. The CDR3 is 15 amino acids. The germline V and J ends were trimmed by 0 bases and 5 bases, with 12 bases remaining between them. This CDR3 is CASSLDGRADNEQFF. The CDR3, as DNA: TGCGCCAGCAGCTTGGACGGGAGAGCGGACAATGAGCAGTTCTTC.

This clone was counted between two and nine times. The chain is built from TRBV5-1 and TRBJ1-6; D unclear. From germline, CDR1 is SGHRS and CDR2 YFSETQ. The ends were cut back, 3 bases at V and 13 bases at J, with 17 bases in the middle. This CDR3 is 14 amino acids long. The CDR3 sequence is CASSSSWEERPLHF. The CDR3 coding sequence is TGCGCCAGCAGCTCCTCTTGGGAGGAACGCCCCCTCCACTTT.